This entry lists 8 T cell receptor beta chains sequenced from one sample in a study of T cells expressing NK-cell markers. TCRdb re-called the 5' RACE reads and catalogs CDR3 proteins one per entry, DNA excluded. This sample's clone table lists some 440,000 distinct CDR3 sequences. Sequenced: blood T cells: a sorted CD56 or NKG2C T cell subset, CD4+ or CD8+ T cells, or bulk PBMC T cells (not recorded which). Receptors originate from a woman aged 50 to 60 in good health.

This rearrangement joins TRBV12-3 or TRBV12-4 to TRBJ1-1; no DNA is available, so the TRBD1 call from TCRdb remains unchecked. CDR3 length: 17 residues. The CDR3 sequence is CASSPDRAGGANTEAFF.

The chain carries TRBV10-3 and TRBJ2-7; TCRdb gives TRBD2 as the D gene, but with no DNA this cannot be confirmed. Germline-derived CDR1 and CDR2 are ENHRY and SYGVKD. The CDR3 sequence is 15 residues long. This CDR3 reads CAISERTSDAYEQYF.

The CDR3 reads CASSQDWTTGNTIYF. This chain links TRBV4-1 with TRBJ1-3; TCRdb designates TRBD1, a call that cannot be tested without DNA. The CDR3 is made up of 15 amino acids. Germline-derived CDR1 and CDR2 are MGHRA and YSYEKL.

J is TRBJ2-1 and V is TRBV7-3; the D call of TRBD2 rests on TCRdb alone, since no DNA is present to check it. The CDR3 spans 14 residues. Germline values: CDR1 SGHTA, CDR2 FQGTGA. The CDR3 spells CASKRAGDYNEQFF. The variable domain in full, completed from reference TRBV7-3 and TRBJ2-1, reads GAGVSQTPSNKVTEKGKYVELRCDPISGHTALYWYRQSLGQGPEFLIYFQGTGAADDSGLPNDRFFAVRPEGSVSTLKIQRTERGDSAVYLCASKRAGDYNEQFFGPGTRLTVL.

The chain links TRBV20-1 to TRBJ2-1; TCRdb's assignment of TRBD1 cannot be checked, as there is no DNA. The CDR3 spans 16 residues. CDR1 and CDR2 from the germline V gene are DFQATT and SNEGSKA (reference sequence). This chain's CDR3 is CSARITSGTGNNEQFF.

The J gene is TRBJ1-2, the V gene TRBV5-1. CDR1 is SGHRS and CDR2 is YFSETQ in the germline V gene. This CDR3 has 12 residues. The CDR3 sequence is CASREMNYGYTF.

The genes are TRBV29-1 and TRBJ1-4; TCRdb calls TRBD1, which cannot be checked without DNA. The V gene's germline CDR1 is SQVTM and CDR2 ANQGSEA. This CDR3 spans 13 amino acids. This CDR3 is CSVARRLDEKLFF.

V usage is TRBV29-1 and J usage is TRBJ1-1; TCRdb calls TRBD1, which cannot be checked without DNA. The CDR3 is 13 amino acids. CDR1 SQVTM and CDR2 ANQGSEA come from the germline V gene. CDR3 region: CSVELTGTIEAFF.